This T cell receptor beta chain was profiled in a study of regulatory T cells in long-lasting Graves disease. Libraries of TCR beta came from iRepertoire HTBI primers plus Arm-PCR of CDR3 regions. Using its own MiXCR run on the multiplex PCR reads, TCRdb lists one record per CDR3 protein. This table has 400,000 to 500,000 distinct CDR3 sequences, 20% to 25% appearing once. Germline assignment: CDR1 SGHRS and CDR2 YFSETQ. This CDR3 has 15 residues. V lost 2 bases, J lost 5 bases, and 16 bases lay in between. Time point given: persistent/refractory GD, antithyroid drugs over 5 years with positive TRAb. The TCR library used RNA extracted from PBMCs. Those enrolled as patients came out of an endocrinology department in Xi'an, China.

The chain combines TRBV5-1 with TRBJ2-5; D possibly corresponds to TRBD2 (5 bases). The sequence was obtained from a female donor with Graves disease. Source: peripheral blood mononuclear cells (PBMCs), taken when the disease was refractory, from a patient treated with antithyroid drugs. The CDR3 bases are TGCGCCAGCAGCTTATCCCCCGGGGTAGGGGAGACCCAGTACTTC. Translation gives CASSLSPGVGETQYF.